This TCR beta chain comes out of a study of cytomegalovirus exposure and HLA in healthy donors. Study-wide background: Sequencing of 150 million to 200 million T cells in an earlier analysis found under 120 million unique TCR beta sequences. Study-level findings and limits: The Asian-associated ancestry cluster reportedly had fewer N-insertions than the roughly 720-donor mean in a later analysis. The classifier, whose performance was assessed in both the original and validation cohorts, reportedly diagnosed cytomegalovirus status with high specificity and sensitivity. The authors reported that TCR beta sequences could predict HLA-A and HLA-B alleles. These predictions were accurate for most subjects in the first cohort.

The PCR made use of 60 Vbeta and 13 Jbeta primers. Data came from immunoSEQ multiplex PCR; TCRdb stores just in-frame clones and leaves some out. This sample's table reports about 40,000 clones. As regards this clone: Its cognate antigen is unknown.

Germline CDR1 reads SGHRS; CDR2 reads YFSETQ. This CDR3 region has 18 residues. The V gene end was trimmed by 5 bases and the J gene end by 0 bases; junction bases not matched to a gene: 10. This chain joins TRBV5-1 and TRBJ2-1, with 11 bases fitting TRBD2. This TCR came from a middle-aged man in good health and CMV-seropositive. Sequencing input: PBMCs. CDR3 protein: CASRSGTSGLSSYNEQFF. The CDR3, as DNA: TGCGCCAGCAGATCCGGGACTAGCGGCCTGAGCTCCTACAATGAGCAGTTCTTC.